The 5 T cell receptor beta chains below all came from one sample that was sequenced in a study of blood T cells in healthy people across ages. Through a sample-barcoded 5' primer and a J-beta primer mix, a second PCR was run for roughly 7 to 12 cycles. TCRdb used MiXCR to reprocess the 5' RACE reads, holding one entry per CDR3 protein. This sample has 700,000 or so distinct CDR3 sequences; 20% to 25% occur once, and the top ten carry around 21%. Sequencing used blood. The receptors here all came from a man in his 70s in good health.

This clonotype appeared a few times. J is TRBJ1-4 and V is TRBV6-5; 7 bases match TRBD1. Germline assignment: CDR1 MNHEY and CDR2 SVGAGI. V shed 6 bases and J 3 bases; nucleotides not matched to a gene: 7. The CDR3 length is 15 residues. Here the CDR3 reads CASSYQGTANEKLFF. Here the CDR3 DNA reads TGTGCCAGCAGCTATCAAGGGACAGCTAATGAAAAACTGTTTTTT.

The rearrangement joins TRBV6-1 to TRBJ2-7; D is uncertain. The DNA end is more similar to TRBJ2-1, so the J call may be wrong. This CDR3 contains 13 residues. In germline, CDR1 is MNHNS, CDR2 SASEGT. CDR3 DNA: TGTGCCAGCAGTGTGCAGGATTACAATGAGCAGTTCTTC. This encodes CASSVQDYNEQFF.

This clonotype was recorded at least ten times. The CDR3 DNA is TGTGCCAGCAGTTTATCCGGGGAGCTGTTTTTT. This sequence encodes CASSLSGELFF. This chain uses TRBV27 with TRBJ2-2; D remains unclear. Trimming removed 0 bases from V and 7 bases from J, with 0 bases in between. CDR3 length: 11 amino acids. Germline lookup yields CDR1 MNHEY and CDR2 SMNVEV (reference sequence).

The V and J genes are TRBV20-1 and TRBJ2-3; TRBD1 might be the D (5 bases). This CDR3 comprises 15 residues. V lost 7 bases to trimming and J lost 8 bases, with 25 bases between them. CDR1 and CDR2 (germline): DFQATT, SNEGSKA (reference sequence). CDR3 region: CSGSQGPAMVGTQYF. The CDR3 region has the DNA TGCAGTGGTTCCCAGGGCCCTGCGATGGTTGGTACGCAGTATTTT.

The chain employs TRBV24-1 and TRBJ2-7, with 10 bases that match TRBD1. After removal of 3 bases from V and 0 bases from J, the junction contained 7 bases not matched to a gene. Germline V gene data show CDR1 as KGHDR and CDR2 as SFDVKD. The CDR3 loop spans 17 amino acids. CDR3 sequence: CATSDVTGTGVSYEQYF. The CDR3 DNA is TGTGCCACCAGTGATGTCACCGGGACAGGGGTCTCCTACGAGCAGTACTTC.